The 31 T cell receptor beta chains below come from one sample, sequenced in a study of identical twins. TCRdb re-analysed the 5' RACE reads in MiXCR, keeping a single row per CDR3 protein. The repertoire holds 1.5 million to 2 million distinct CDR3 sequences, with under 35% as singletons. Sequencing was done on a sample of cord blood. These receptors were taken from a newborn girl in good health.

This clonotype has just a few counts. This chain uses TRBV7-9 with TRBJ1-6; D is possibly TRBD1 (6 bases). CDR1 SEHNR and CDR2 FQNEAQ come from the germline V gene (reference sequence). Trimming shortened V by 2 bases and J by 10 bases, and 12 bases separated the two germline ends. CDR3 size: 14 residues. Written as DNA, the CDR3 is TGTGCCAGCAGCTTACGGGGACAATACTCACCCCTCCACTTT. Protein sequence: CASSLRGQYSPLHF.

In this sample, this clonotype turned up once. The chain has TRBV5-1 and TRBJ2-7; D unresolved. Germline CDR1 and CDR2: SGHRS and YFSETQ. The CDR3 consists of 17 residues. The V and J ends lost 5 bases and 7 bases respectively, with 28 bases between them. This CDR3 reads CASRSLLTPGPYNEQYF. CDR3 sequence (DNA): TGCGCCAGCAGAAGTTTACTGACCCCCGGGCCTTACAATGAGCAGTACTTC.

The chain has TRBV13 and TRBJ2-5; 12 nucleotides align to TRBD2. Germline V lookup: CDR1 PRHDT, CDR2 FYEKMQ (reference sequence). CDR3 length equals 15 residues. The junction had 10 bases not matched to a gene; V was cut back by 3 bases and J by 11 bases. The CDR3 nucleotides are TGTGCCAGCAGCTTCGCTAGCGGGGGGGCCGTTGAGCAGTACTTC. This codes for CASSFASGGAVEQYF.

This clonotype was seen a few times. The J gene is TRBJ2-1, the V gene TRBV27; a weak D match, TRBD2 (6 bases). This CDR3 contains 16 residues. Germline CDR1 MNHEY, CDR2 SMNVEV (reference sequence). Trimming removed 3 bases at V and 3 bases at J, with 15 bases between. This chain's CDR3 is CASSFSAGPLYNEQFF. CDR3 nucleotides: TGTGCCAGCAGTTTTTCAGCGGGTCCCCTCTACAATGAGCAGTTCTTC.

Only one count was recorded for this clonotype. The junction does not match germline at one end; this may be a read error. The rearrangement uses TRBV27 and TRBJ2-5; no clear D gene. The CDR3 extends over 14 amino acids. The V gene's germline CDR1 is MNHEY and CDR2 SMNVEV (reference sequence). The CDR3 DNA is TGTGCCGGCAGTTTTGGCAGGTACCAAGAGACCCAGTACTTC. It translates to CAGSFGRYQETQYF.

In this sample, this clonotype turned up many times. V gene TRBV29-1 combines with J gene TRBJ2-6; D gene uncertain. This CDR3 has 16 residues. The germline gives CDR1 SQVTM, CDR2 ANQGSEA. Trimming took off 4 bases at V and 4 bases at J, with 17 bases between the two ends. The CDR3 DNA reads as TGCAGCGTTGTATTTTCGACAACCGGCGGGGCCAACGTCCTGACTTTC. The encoded protein is CSVVFSTTGGANVLTF.

The CDR3 DNA is TGTGCCAGCAGTACGGGACGAGGTACAAATGAGCAGTTCTTC. Its protein product is CASSTGRGTNEQFF. The V and J genes are TRBV6-2 or TRBV6-3 and TRBJ2-1, with D perhaps TRBD1 or TRBD2 (5 bases each). This CDR3 is built from 14 residues. Trimming took off 5 bases at V and 7 bases at J, with 15 bases between the two ends. Per germline, CDR1 MNHEY and CDR2 SVGEGT.

This chain links TRBV28 with TRBJ1-2; 8 bases match TRBD1. Unmatched junction bases numbered 10, after V lost 6 bases and J lost 1 base. Per germline, CDR1 MDHEN and CDR2 SYDVKM. The CDR3 runs to 16 residues. In DNA, the CDR3 is TGTGCCAGCAGGCTACCGGGACAGGCGTTTAACTATGGCTACACCTTC. Its protein product is CASRLPGQAFNYGYTF.

This clonotype was picked up a small number of times. The chain combines TRBV4-2 with TRBJ2-1; weak D call: TRBD2 (6 bases). Germline V CDR1 and CDR2: LGHNA, YNFKEQ. The V gene lost 6 bases and the J gene lost 7 bases, with 16 bases spanning the gap. The CDR3 extends over 14 amino acids. Here the CDR3 DNA reads TGTGCCAGCAGGCTAACGGGGGTACTGAATGAGCAGTTCTTC. This gives the protein CASRLTGVLNEQFF.

This clonotype was seen only a few times. The chain carries TRBV27 and TRBJ2-7, with D unresolved. The length of the CDR3 is 13 residues. V gave up 2 bases and J gave up 3 bases, with 8 bases separating them. Germline V gene sequence: CDR1 MNHEY, CDR2 SMNVEV (reference sequence). CDR3 sequence (DNA): TGTGCCAGCAGTTTAGGGAATGGCTACGAGCAGTACTTC. Translating gives CASSLGNGYEQYF.

A few counts support this clonotype. The chain combines TRBV11-2 with TRBJ2-7; D unclear. The V end lost 1 base, the J end lost 6 bases, and 10 bases lay between the germline ends. The CDR3 loop spans 13 amino acids. Germline loops: CDR1 SGHAT, CDR2 FQNNGV. CDR3 sequence (DNA): TGTGCCAGCAGCTTAGGCCCCCTAGGCGAGCAGTACTTC. It specifies CASSLGPLGEQYF.

This clonotype was counted at least ten times. This chain joins TRBV5-5 and TRBJ2-7; perhaps TRBD1 as D (5 bases). CDR3 length: 14 residues. CDR1 and CDR2 (germline): SGHKS, YYEKEE (reference sequence). The V and J ends lost 4 bases and 2 bases respectively, with 13 bases between them. The CDR3, as DNA: TGTGCCAGCAGCCGACAGTTTAACCCCTACGAGCAGTACTTC. Its translation: CASSRQFNPYEQYF.

The chain carries TRBV9 and TRBJ2-5; maybe TRBD1 (6 bases). The CDR3 extends over 15 amino acids. V lost 3 bases to trimming and J lost 4 bases, with 16 bases between them. Germline V gene data show CDR1 as SGDLS and CDR2 as YYNGEE. The chain's CDR3 is CASSARQVDIETQYF. The DNA of the CDR3 is TGTGCCAGCAGCGCACGACAGGTTGATATAGAGACCCAGTACTTC.

This clonotype was seen only a few times. CDR3 DNA sequence: TGCGCCAGCAGCTTCCAAAGCGGGGGGCCGTACAATGAGCAGTTCTTC. It translates to CASSFQSGGPYNEQFF. V gene TRBV5-1 combines with J gene TRBJ2-1; 9 positions agree with TRBD2. The CDR3 spans 16 residues. Trimming took 2 bases from V and 4 from J; bases not matched to a gene: 7. Per germline, CDR1 SGHRS and CDR2 YFSETQ.

This chain uses TRBV20-1 with TRBJ2-1; TRBD2 matches at 11 bases. This CDR3 is built from 15 residues. Germline-derived CDR1 and CDR2 are DFQATT and SNEGSKA (reference sequence). With V trimmed by 3 bases and J by 7 bases, 8 bases remained unmatched. CDR3 in DNA: TGCAGTGCTAGTAGCGGGGGGGCCTTGGTGAATGAGCAGTTCTTC. Translating gives CSASSGGALVNEQFF.

The chain carries TRBV10-3 and TRBJ2-1; 9 positions match TRBD1. Trimming cost V 8 bases and J 4 bases; bases outside gene matches: 6. This CDR3 spans 14 amino acids. Germline loops: CDR1 ENHRY, CDR2 SYGVKD. The CDR3 loop is CAIQLTGGYNEQFF. The CDR3 nucleotides read TGTGCCATCCAACTGACAGGGGGGTACAATGAGCAGTTCTTC.

This clonotype was seen only a few times. This chain links TRBV15 with TRBJ1-2; maybe TRBD1 (5 bases). Germline assignment: CDR1 LNHNV and CDR2 YYDKDF (reference sequence). Trimming removed 3 bases from V and 6 bases from J, with 8 bases in between. The CDR3 runs to 12 residues. CDR3 in DNA: TGTGCCACCAGCAGTGCAGGGAATGGCTACACCTTC. Protein: CATSSAGNGYTF.

The chain employs TRBV6-2 or TRBV6-3 and TRBJ2-1; perhaps TRBD2 as D (6 bases). The V gene lost 2 bases and the J gene lost 4 bases, with 15 bases spanning the gap. CDR3 length: 16 residues. Germline loops: CDR1 MNHEY, CDR2 SVGEGT. CDR3 residues: CASSYPTSPLYNEQFF. In nucleotides, the CDR3 is TGTGCCAGCAGTTACCCTACTAGCCCCCTATACAATGAGCAGTTCTTC.

The CDR3 is CASRQGTGGGNEQYF. CDR3 sequence (DNA): TGTGCCAGCAGACAAGGGACAGGGGGCGGGAATGAGCAGTACTTC. V usage is TRBV6-5 and J usage is TRBJ2-1; TRBD1 agrees at 12 bases. The better agreement between TRBJ2-7 and the DNA end casts doubt on the J call. Per the germline V gene, CDR1 is MNHEY and CDR2 is SVGAGI. This CDR3 spans 15 amino acids.

The V call is TRBV20-1, the J call TRBJ2-1, with D hard to call. Germline assignment: CDR1 DFQATT and CDR2 SNEGSKA (reference sequence). CDR3 size: 11 residues. Trimming left V 3 bases short and J 6 bases short, with 6 bases between. CDR3: CSASEANEQFF. The CDR3 DNA follows: TGCAGTGCTAGCGAGGCCAATGAGCAGTTCTTC.

This clonotype was detected ten times or more. The gene calls are TRBV27 and TRBJ2-7, with a weak D call TRBD2 (5 bases). The germline V gene encodes CDR1 MNHEY and CDR2 SMNVEV (reference sequence). V was trimmed by 3 bases and J by 3 bases, leaving 12 bases between them. This CDR3 region has 14 residues. CDR3 nucleotides: TGTGCCAGCAGTTTTGTCGGGGTAGGCTACGAGCAGTACTTC. Translating gives CASSFVGVGYEQYF.

V and J are TRBV5-1 and TRBJ2-6, with TRBD1 as a possible D gene (5 bases). The germline gives CDR1 SGHRS, CDR2 YFSETQ. Trimming shortened V by 2 bases and J by 0 bases, and 15 bases separated the two germline ends. This CDR3 is built from 18 residues. CDR3 coding DNA: TGCGCCAGCAGCTTAGCATCTCAGGGTAGCTCTGGGGCCAACGTCCTGACTTTC. This translates into CASSLASQGSSGANVLTF.

This clonotype was recorded once. This chain connects TRBV6-2 or TRBV6-3 to TRBJ1-1, with D possibly being TRBD1 (5 bases). The CDR3 is made up of 14 amino acids. Germline V lookup: CDR1 MNHEY, CDR2 SVGEGT. V lost 0 bases to trimming and J lost 10 bases, with 15 bases between them. The CDR3 is CASSYSVQSRGAFF. CDR3 nucleotide sequence: TGTGCCAGCAGTTACTCGGTCCAGTCGAGGGGAGCTTTCTTT.

This rearrangement joins TRBV20-1 to TRBJ2-7, with 11 bases identical to TRBD2. CDR3 length equals 14 residues. V lost 1 base to trimming and J lost 3 bases; unmatched junction nucleotides: 2. Germline V gives CDR1 DFQATT, CDR2 SNEGSKA (reference sequence). CDR3 sequence reads: CSARVLAGDYEQYF. For the CDR3, the DNA is TGCAGTGCTAGAGTACTAGCGGGAGACTACGAGCAGTACTTC.

In DNA, the CDR3 is TGTGCCAGCAGCCAAGCTCTGGCGGCAGGGAACTATGGCTACACCTTC. Protein: CASSQALAAGNYGYTF. This chain connects TRBV4-2 to TRBJ1-2, with D tentatively TRBD1 (5 bases). The germline CDR1 and CDR2 sequences are LGHNA and YNFKEQ. This CDR3 is 16 amino acids long. Trimming stripped 1 base from V and 2 bases from J, with 14 bases between.

Concerning this clonotype: Relative to the germline gene, one junction end is altered; a read error may explain this. The DNA of the CDR3 is TGTGCCAGCAGTTTCAGGACAGCCTATGGCCACACCTTC. It specifies CASSFRTAYGHTF. The rearrangement joins TRBV12-3 or TRBV12-4 to TRBJ1-2; the D gene is possibly TRBD1 (6 bases). This CDR3 region has 13 residues.

This clonotype was seen only a few times. The chain recombines TRBV11-2 with TRBJ2-5; 8 positions agree with TRBD1. The tail of the sequence fits TRBJ2-7 better, so the J call may be wrong. CDR1 and CDR2 (germline): SGHAT, FQNNGV. The CDR3 extends over 19 amino acids. The CDR3 nucleotides are TGTGCCAGCAGCTTAGCGGCCCCCAGGGGGCAGGGCGATCCCTACGAGCAGTACTTC. Translated: CASSLAAPRGQGDPYEQYF.

This chain uses TRBV4-2 with TRBJ2-1, with D possibly called TRBD1 or TRBD2 (5 bases each). The V and J ends lost 3 bases and 10 bases respectively, with 16 bases between them. The CDR3 is 14 residues long. Germline CDR1 reads LGHNA; CDR2 reads YNFKEQ. The CDR3 nucleotides are TGTGCCAGCAGCCAGTTCGAACGGGACGGAGAGCAGTTCTTC. Its translation is CASSQFERDGEQFF.

This clonotype turned up a few times. The V gene is TRBV6-6, the J gene TRBJ1-1; 7 bases line up with TRBD1. CDR1 and CDR2 (germline): MNHNY, SVGAGI (reference sequence). The CDR3 totals 15 residues. J gave up 0 bases and V 2 bases, and 3 bases lay outside the gene matches. The CDR3 nucleotides are TGTGCCAGCAGTTACCCGGGACAGCTGAACACTGAAGCTTTCTTT. Its protein is CASSYPGQLNTEAFF.

This clonotype was observed a few times. The rearrangement joins TRBV20-1 to TRBJ2-1, with 7 bases aligning to TRBD2. Looked up from germline, CDR1 is DFQATT and CDR2 is SNEGSKA (reference sequence). CDR3 length equals 17 residues. Trimming at V came to 3 bases and at J to 4 bases, leaving 15 bases not matched to a gene. The CDR3 sequence is CSARIGLADRGYNEQFF. The CDR3 region has the DNA TGCAGTGCTAGGATAGGGCTAGCGGACCGCGGGTACAATGAGCAGTTCTTC.

This rearrangement joins TRBV6-6 to TRBJ1-2, with D perhaps TRBD1 (5 bases). Per germline, CDR1 MNHNY and CDR2 SVGAGI (reference sequence). The CDR3 covers 14 residues. V lost 6 bases, J lost 8 bases, and 19 bases lay in between. CDR3 coding DNA: TGTGCCAGCAGCTATGCCAGGGAGCGGAACGGCTACACCTTC. Residues: CASSYARERNGYTF.